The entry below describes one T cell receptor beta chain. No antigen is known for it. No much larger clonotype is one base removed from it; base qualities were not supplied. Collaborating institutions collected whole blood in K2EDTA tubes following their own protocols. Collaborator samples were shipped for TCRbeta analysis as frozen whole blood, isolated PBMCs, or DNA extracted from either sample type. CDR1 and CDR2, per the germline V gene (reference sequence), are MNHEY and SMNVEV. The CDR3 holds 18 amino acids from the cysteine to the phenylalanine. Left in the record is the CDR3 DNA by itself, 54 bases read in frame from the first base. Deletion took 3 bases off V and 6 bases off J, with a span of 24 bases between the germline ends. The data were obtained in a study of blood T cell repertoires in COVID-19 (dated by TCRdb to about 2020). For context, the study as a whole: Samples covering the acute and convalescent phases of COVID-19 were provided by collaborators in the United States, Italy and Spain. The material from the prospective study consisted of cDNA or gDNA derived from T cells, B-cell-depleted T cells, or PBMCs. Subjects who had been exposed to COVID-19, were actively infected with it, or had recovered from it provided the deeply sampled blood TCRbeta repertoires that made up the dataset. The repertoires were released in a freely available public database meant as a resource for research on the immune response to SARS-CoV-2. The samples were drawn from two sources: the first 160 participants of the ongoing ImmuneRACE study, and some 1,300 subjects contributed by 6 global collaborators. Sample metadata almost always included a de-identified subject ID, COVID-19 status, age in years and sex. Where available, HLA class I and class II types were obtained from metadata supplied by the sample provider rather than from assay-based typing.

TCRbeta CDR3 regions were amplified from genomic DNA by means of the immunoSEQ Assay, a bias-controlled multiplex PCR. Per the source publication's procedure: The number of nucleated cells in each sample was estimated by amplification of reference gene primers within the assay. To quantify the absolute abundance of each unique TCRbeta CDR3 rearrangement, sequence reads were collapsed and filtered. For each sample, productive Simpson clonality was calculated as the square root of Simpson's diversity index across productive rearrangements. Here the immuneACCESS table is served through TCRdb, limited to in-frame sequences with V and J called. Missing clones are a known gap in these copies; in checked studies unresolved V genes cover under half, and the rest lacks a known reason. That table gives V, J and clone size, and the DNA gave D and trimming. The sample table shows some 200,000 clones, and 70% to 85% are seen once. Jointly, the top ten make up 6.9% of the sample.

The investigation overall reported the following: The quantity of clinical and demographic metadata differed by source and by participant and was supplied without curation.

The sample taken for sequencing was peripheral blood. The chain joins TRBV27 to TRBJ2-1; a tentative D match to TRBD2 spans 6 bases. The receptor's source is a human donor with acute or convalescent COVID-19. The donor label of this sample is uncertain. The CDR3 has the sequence CASSLRQKYSGTFNEQFF. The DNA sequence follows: TGTGCCAGCAGTTTGAGACAGAAGTATAGCGGTACCTTCAATGAGCAGTTCTTC.